This TCR beta chain was obtained from a study of cytomegalovirus exposure and HLA in healthy donors. Findings and caveats of the study: Most TCR sequences were rare, but some public TCRs occurred in many donors. Another analysis was done later, and it associated approximately 17,000 TCR beta sequences with HLA alleles at 0.05 false discovery rate. A previous analysis found most TCR beta V segments productive roughly 87% or roughly 30% of the time. In presence/absence analyses, roughly uniform sequencing depth across donors was assumed.

The CDR3 has 14 amino acids. With 0 bases removed from V and 2 bases from J, the gap between germline ends came to 8 bases. Per the germline V gene, CDR1 is SGHRS and CDR2 is YFSETQ. Worth noting for this clone: Its antigen is still unknown.

PCR was performed using 60 Vbeta and 13 Jbeta primers. Data came from immunoSEQ multiplex PCR; TCRdb stores just in-frame clones and leaves some out. Altogether 100,000 to 140,000 clones are present, 81% being singletons, with the ten largest covering about 2.3%. The chain couples TRBV5-1 to TRBJ2-5, with D perhaps TRBD1 (6 bases). Specimen: PBMCs. The receptor comes from a man aged 30-40 years in good health and CMV-seronegative. The CDR3 coding sequence is TGCGCCAGCAGCTTGGCAGGACAGCAAGAGACCCAGTACTTC. It encodes CASSLAGQQETQYF.